The 24 T cell receptor beta chains below come from one sample, sequenced in a study of cytomegalovirus exposure and HLA in healthy donors. Primers included in the PCR were 60 Vbeta and 13 Jbeta primers. Measured with immunoSEQ multiplex PCR; TCRdb has only the in-frame clones, and not every one. The table records 100,000 or so clones, roughly 74% of them present only once. Material: PBMCs. These receptors came from a middle-aged woman in good health and CMV-seronegative.

This chain connects TRBV9 to TRBJ2-7; 8 positions match TRBD1. J lost 5 bases, V lost 4 bases, and 8 bases had no gene match. Per the germline V gene, CDR1 is SGDLS and CDR2 is YYNGEE. There are 14 residues in the CDR3. The CDR3, as DNA: TGTGCCAGCAGCTTAACAGGGGGTCCGGACGAGCAGTACTTC. As protein: CASSLTGGPDEQYF.

The genes are TRBV28 and TRBJ2-3; 12 positions match TRBD2. The germline V gene has CDR1 MDHEN and CDR2 SYDVKM. Trimming at V came to 5 bases and at J to 2 bases, leaving 5 bases not matched to a gene. This CDR3 comprises 16 residues. The chain's CDR3 is CASSRGLAGFTDTQYF. The CDR3 DNA reads TGTGCCAGCAGTAGAGGACTAGCGGGATTCACAGATACGCAGTATTTT.

The V and J genes are TRBV5-6 and TRBJ1-2; no reliable D call. The CDR3 extends over 15 amino acids. The germline CDR1 and CDR2 sequences are SGHDT and YYEEEE. The V end lost 1 base, the J end lost 2 bases, and 12 bases lay between the germline ends. CDR3 sequence reads: CASSLYGLSNYGYTF. CDR3 in DNA: TGTGCCAGCAGCTTGTACGGGTTATCGAACTATGGCTACACCTTC.

There are a few counts of this clone. The chain couples TRBV19 to TRBJ2-1; 11 nucleotides line up with TRBD1. The germline gives CDR1 LNHDA, CDR2 SQIVND (reference sequence). V trimming: 4 bases; J trimming: 10 bases; junction bases outside the gene matches: 9. CDR3 length equals 15 residues. The CDR3 protein is CASSKGGQGGREQFF. Written as DNA, the CDR3 is TGTGCCAGTAGTAAAGGGGGACAGGGGGGTCGCGAGCAGTTCTTC. Variable domain in full (rest from reference TRBV19 and TRBJ2-1): DGGITQSPKYLFRKEGQNVTLSCEQNLNHDAMYWYRQDPGQGLRLIYYSQIVNDFQKGDIAEGYSVSREKKESFPLTVTSAQKNPTAFYLCASSKGGQGGREQFFGPGTRLTVL.

The chain joins TRBV4-2 to TRBJ2-7; D is unresolved. Germline CDR1 and CDR2: LGHNA and YNFKEQ. Trimming shortened V by 1 base and J by 0 bases, and 13 bases separated the two germline ends. This CDR3 has 16 amino acids. The CDR3 spells CASSQGASANSYEQYF. In DNA, the CDR3 is TGTGCCAGCAGCCAAGGTGCGAGCGCGAACTCCTACGAGCAGTACTTC.

Worth noting for this clone: The junction shows a germline mismatch at one end, possibly a read error. V gene TRBV5-8 combines with J gene TRBJ1-2, with D perhaps matching TRBD1 (5 bases). CDR3 length: 11 residues. CDR1 is SGHTS, CDR2 YDEGEE, per germline. The DNA of the CDR3 is TGTGCCAGCAGCTACGACAGCCCTCTAGCCTTC. Encoded protein: CASSYDSPLAF.

The chain couples TRBV5-1 to TRBJ2-5, with 9 bases fitting TRBD2. Unmatched junction bases numbered 15, after V lost 4 bases and J lost 11 bases. This CDR3 has 15 residues. Germline V lookup: CDR1 SGHRS, CDR2 YFSETQ. For the CDR3, the DNA is TGCGCCAGCAGCCCACGAGCGGGGGGCCCCGGGGAGCAGTACTTC. Translated, it gives CASSPRAGGPGEQYF. Combining the CDR3 with reference TRBV5-1 and TRBJ2-5 gives the whole variable domain KAGVTQTPRYLIKTRGQQVTLSCSPISGHRSVSWYQQTPGQGLQFLFEYFSETQRNKGNFPGRFSGRQFSNSRSEMNVSTLELGDSALYLCASSPRAGGPGEQYFGPGTRLLVL.

The V and J genes are TRBV19 and TRBJ2-2, with 12 bases that match TRBD1. The CDR3 consists of 17 residues. V shed 1 base and J 6 bases; nucleotides not matched to a gene: 6. Germline lookup yields CDR1 LNHDA and CDR2 SQIVND (reference sequence). As DNA, the CDR3 is TGTGCCAGTAGTATAGTGGGGACAGGGGGCAAAGCCGGGGAGCTGTTTTTT. It specifies CASSIVGTGGKAGELFF.

The J gene is TRBJ2-7, the V gene TRBV6-1; the match to TRBD1 covers 11 bases. CDR3 length: 16 amino acids. V dropped 0 bases and J dropped 3; count of bases not matched to a gene: 4. Germline V gene sequence: CDR1 MNHNS, CDR2 SASEGT. The CDR3 reads CASSEAVGTGGYEQYF. The CDR3 DNA follows: TGTGCCAGCAGTGAAGCAGTAGGGACAGGGGGCTACGAGCAGTACTTC.

The chain combines TRBV7-2 with TRBJ2-7; perhaps TRBD2 as D (5 bases). The CDR3 has 15 amino acids. Germline CDR1 and CDR2: SGHTA and FQGNSA. The ends were cut back, 1 base at V and 0 bases at J, with 10 bases in the middle. CDR3 bases: TGTGCCAGCAGCTTAGTATTTGGGAGCTCCTACGAGCAGTACTTC. Protein product: CASSLVFGSSYEQYF.

This clone was recorded a few times. The chain has TRBV7-9 and TRBJ2-4, with TRBD2 matching 8 bases. The CDR3 extends over 17 amino acids. The germline CDR1 and CDR2 sequences are SEHNR and FQNEAQ (reference sequence). V was pared by 4 bases and J by 0 bases, with 8 bases of the junction left unmatched. CDR3 sequence: CASSSILADQAKNIQYF. The CDR3 DNA reads as TGTGCCAGCAGCTCGATACTAGCGGACCAAGCCAAAAACATTCAGTACTTC.

CDR3 residues: CASSSVIIGNTIYF. The CDR3 nucleotides read TGTGCCAGCAGCTCCGTTATTATTGGAAACACCATATATTTT. The chain uses TRBV5-8 and TRBJ1-3; D not resolved. V lost 3 bases and J lost 3, with 10 bases in between. This CDR3 is built from 14 residues. Germline V lookup: CDR1 SGHTS, CDR2 YDEGEE.

The rearrangement links TRBV21-1 to TRBJ2-7; the D segment call TRBD1 is taken from the table without a DNA check. TRBV21-1 is designated a pseudogene. This CDR3 comprises 17 residues. This CDR3 reads CASSDWDRGPSLYEQYF. CDR3 DNA: TGTGCCAGCAGCGATTGGGACAGGGGGCCGAGCCTCTACGAGCAGTACTTC.

The chain joins TRBV7-8 to TRBJ2-7; TRBD1 matches at 11 bases. The germline V gene encodes CDR1 SGHVS and CDR2 FQNEAQ. Trimming removed 5 bases from V and 2 bases from J; junction bases left unmatched: 2. This CDR3 is 14 amino acids long. The CDR3 sequence is CASSLGQGAYEQYF. CDR3 coding DNA: TGTGCCAGCAGCCTGGGACAGGGGGCCTACGAGCAGTACTTC.

To note about this clone: A read error may account for a junction end that differs from germline. CDR3 amino acids: CSSSSGQGGQYF. The CDR3 DNA reads TGTTCCAGCAGCTCGGGACAGGGAGGGCAGTACTTC. The chain links TRBV7-9 to TRBJ2-7; 9 bases are a match to TRBD1. This CDR3 spans 12 amino acids. Germline lookup yields CDR1 SEHNR and CDR2 FQNEAQ (reference sequence).

V is TRBV15 and J is TRBJ2-5, with 10 bases lining up with TRBD2. Germline V gives CDR1 LNHNV, CDR2 YYDKDF (reference sequence). J gave up 5 bases and V 3 bases, and 15 bases lay outside the gene matches. This CDR3 has 18 amino acids. The CDR3 reads CATSRGVRRLAGDETQYF. CDR3 nucleotide sequence: TGTGCCACCAGCAGGGGGGTAAGGAGGCTAGCGGGAGACGAGACCCAGTACTTC.

The rearrangement joins TRBV7-9 to TRBJ2-7, with a possible D match to TRBD1 (5 bases). The V end lost 2 bases, the J end lost 3 bases, and 11 bases lay between the germline ends. CDR1 is SEHNR and CDR2 is FQNEAQ in the germline V gene (reference sequence). The CDR3 has 14 residues. The DNA for the CDR3 is TGTGCCAGCAGCTTAAGTGGACAAGTCTACGAGCAGTACTTC. Translated, it gives CASSLSGQVYEQYF.

The chain combines TRBV2 with TRBJ1-6; D may be TRBD1 (5 bases). The ends were cut back, 0 bases at V and 9 bases at J, with 12 bases in the middle. Per germline, CDR1 SNHLY and CDR2 FYNNEI. This CDR3 has 15 residues. CDR3 DNA sequence: TGTGCCAGCAGTGAAGCGGGGCGAGATCTTTCACCCCTCCACTTT. Its translation is CASSEAGRDLSPLHF. Full variable domain (rest looked up from reference TRBV2 and TRBJ1-6): EPEVTQTPSHQVTQMGQEVILRCVPISNHLYFYWYRQILGQKVEFLVSFYNNEISEKSEIFDDQFSVERPDGSNFTLKIRSTKLEDSAMYFCASSEAGRDLSPLHFGNGTRLTVT.

J is TRBJ2-2 and V is TRBV19, with TRBD2 identical over 11 bases. Trimming removed 4 bases from V and 7 bases from J; junction bases left unmatched: 5. The CDR3 consists of 15 residues. Per germline, CDR1 LNHDA and CDR2 SQIVND (reference sequence). DNA for the CDR3: TGTGCCAGTAGTAGACTAGCGGGATCGGTCGGGGAGCTGTTTTTT. This gives the protein CASSRLAGSVGELFF.

V and J are TRBV10-3 and TRBJ2-3; 11 positions agree with TRBD2. The CDR3 totals 14 residues. Germline V lookup: CDR1 ENHRY, CDR2 SYGVKD. The V and J ends lost 10 bases and 4 bases, in that order; junction bases with no gene match: 7. For the CDR3, the DNA is TGTGCCACAGAAACTAGCGGGGGCGCAGATACGCAGTATTTT. Amino acids: CATETSGGADTQYF.

This chain links TRBV4-3 with TRBJ2-2, with 9 bases aligning to TRBD1. CDR1 is LGHNA and CDR2 is YSLEER in the germline V gene. The CDR3 sequence is 16 residues long. V shed 8 bases, J shed 1 base, and the junction held 8 bases outside the gene matches. For the CDR3, the DNA is TGCGCCAGCGGATTATACAGGGGGCAGAACACCGGGGAGCTGTTTTTT. As protein: CASGLYRGQNTGELFF.

CDR3 loop: CASSLRNSVSYEQYF. CDR3 in DNA: TGCGCCAGCAGCTTGAGAAATAGCGTGTCCTACGAGCAGTACTTC. This sequence joins TRBV5-1 and TRBJ2-7; tentatively, D is TRBD2 (5 bases). Trimming pared 1 base from V and 1 base from J, leaving 12 bases between. The CDR3 is 15 residues long. Germline lookup yields CDR1 SGHRS and CDR2 YFSETQ.

The chain links TRBV5-4 to TRBJ2-3; 10 bases are a match to TRBD2. The CDR3 contains 17 residues. V lost 4 bases and J lost 1; bases outside the gene matches: 9. The germline V gene encodes CDR1 SGHNT and CDR2 YYREEE (reference sequence). The CDR3 here is CASSALDLAGGTDTQYF. CDR3 nucleotides: TGTGCCAGCAGCGCCCTTGATCTAGCGGGGGGCACAGATACGCAGTATTTT.

The rearrangement uses TRBV19 and TRBJ1-5; no reliable D call. The CDR3 consists of 15 residues. Germline CDR1 and CDR2: LNHDA and SQIVND (reference sequence). The V gene lost 5 bases and the J gene lost 6 bases, with 17 bases spanning the gap. CDR3 region: CASSLAANLLQPQHF. The DNA of the CDR3 is TGTGCCAGTAGTCTGGCGGCAAACCTCCTTCAGCCCCAGCATTTT. Full variable domain (remainder filled in from reference TRBV19 and TRBJ1-5): DGGITQSPKYLFRKEGQNVTLSCEQNLNHDAMYWYRQDPGQGLRLIYYSQIVNDFQKGDIAEGYSVSREKKESFPLTVTSAQKNPTAFYLCASSLAANLLQPQHFGDGTRLSIL.